This T cell receptor (beta chain) was identified during a study of identical twins. Study observations and caveats: Without tracking the same donors, conclusions rested on cross-sectional statistical analysis. Within beta out-of-frame sequences, the excess sharing observed between twins was weaker.

TCRdb passed the 5' RACE reads through MiXCR, listing each CDR3 protein once. The sample yields around 500,000 distinct CDR3 sequences, approximately 15% seen once. Trimming shortened V by 5 bases and J by 10 bases, and 11 bases separated the two germline ends. CDR3 size: 11 residues. Germline assignment: CDR1 SEHNR and CDR2 FQNEAQ (reference sequence). Healthy Caucasian individuals made up all the donors. This clonotype was counted only a few times. Its antigen is undetermined. The data were also submitted as part of a second study, on yellow fever vaccine responses in identical twins.

The genes are TRBV7-9 and TRBJ2-5; D is uncertain. Sequencing used CD4+ T cells sorted from blood. This TCR was sampled from a woman aged 18 to 35 in good health. CDR3 sequence (DNA): TGTGCCAGCAGCCGGCCCAGTGACCAGTACTTC. It encodes CASSRPSDQYF.